This record covers a single T cell receptor beta chain. Its matching antigen is unknown. Autoimmune disease history or systemic immunosuppression barred patients. This sample was taken from a study of OX40 agonist ivuxolimab in advanced cancers. Study overall: Aged about 23 to 80 with a mean of approximately 57 years, they were 82.7% male.

Libraries were prepared by immunoSEQ multiplex PCR; TCRdb keeps only in-frame clonotypes and omits some of them. Of 40,000 to 60,000 clones in the sample, 70% to 90% are singletons; the top ten hold less than 60%. Study results and caveats: Expanded peripheral T cells had an undetermined antigen specificity.

Germline V gene lookup returns CDR1 SGDLS and CDR2 YYNGEE. The CDR3 covers 15 residues. J gave up 2 bases and V 3 bases, and 3 bases lay outside the gene matches. The specimen was CD4+ or CD8+ T cells sorted from blood, collected in a trial of the OX40 agonist ivuxolimab. This sequence joins TRBV9 and TRBJ2-3; 10 positions agree with TRBD2. The source of this sequence is an adult with an advanced solid tumor such as melanoma, head and neck, liver or kidney cancer. In DNA form, the CDR3 reads TGTGCCAGCAGCGCTAGCGGGGGAGTCACAGATACGCAGTATTTT. This translates into CASSASGGVTDTQYF. Combining the CDR3 with reference TRBV9 and TRBJ2-3 gives the whole variable domain DSGVTQTPKHLITATGQRVTLRCSPRSGDLSVYWYQQSLDQGLQFLIQYYNGEERAKGNILERFSAQQFPDLHSELNLSSLELGDSALYFCASSASGGVTDTQYFGPGTRLTVL.